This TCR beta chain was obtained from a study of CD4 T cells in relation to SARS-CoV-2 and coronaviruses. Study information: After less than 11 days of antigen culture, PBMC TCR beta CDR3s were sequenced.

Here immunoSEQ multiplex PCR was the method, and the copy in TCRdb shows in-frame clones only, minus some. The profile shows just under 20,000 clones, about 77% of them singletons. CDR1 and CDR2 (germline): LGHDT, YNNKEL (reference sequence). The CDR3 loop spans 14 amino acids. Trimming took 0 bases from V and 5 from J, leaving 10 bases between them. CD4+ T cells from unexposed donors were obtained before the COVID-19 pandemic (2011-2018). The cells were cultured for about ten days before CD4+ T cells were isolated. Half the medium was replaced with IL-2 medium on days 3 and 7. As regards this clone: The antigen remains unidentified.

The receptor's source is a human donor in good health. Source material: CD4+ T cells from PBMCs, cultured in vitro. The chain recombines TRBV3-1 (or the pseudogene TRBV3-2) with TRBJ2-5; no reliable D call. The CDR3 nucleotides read TGTGCCAGCAGCCAAGATGTAAGGTCGGAGACCCAGTACTTC. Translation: CASSQDVRSETQYF.